Sequencing of this TCR beta chain was carried out in a study of Ad26.COV2.S vaccination and SARS-CoV-2 variants. This sample's treatment: roughly 18 received Ad26.COV2.S at low or high dose, single or two shots; 5 received placebo; per-sample allocation not given. Sampling occurred on day 63 after the first vaccine or placebo injection. Deletions cut 0 bases from V and 3 bases from J, with 7 bases between. CDR1 is LGHNA and CDR2 is YSLEER in the germline V gene. CDR3 length: 14 residues. Here immunoSEQ multiplex PCR was the method, and the copy in TCRdb shows in-frame clones only, minus some. Here the sample spans about 390,000 clones, about 90% being singletons.

The material was peripheral blood, obtained in a trial of Ad26.COV2.S vaccine versus placebo. The chain joins TRBV4-3 to TRBJ2-3; no clear D. This receptor was obtained from a person aged 18 to 65 who received the Ad26.COV2.S COVID-19 vaccine or a placebo. CDR3 sequence reads: CASSQEALTDTQYF. CDR3 sequence (DNA): TGCGCCAGCAGCCAAGAGGCCCTGACAGATACGCAGTATTTT.